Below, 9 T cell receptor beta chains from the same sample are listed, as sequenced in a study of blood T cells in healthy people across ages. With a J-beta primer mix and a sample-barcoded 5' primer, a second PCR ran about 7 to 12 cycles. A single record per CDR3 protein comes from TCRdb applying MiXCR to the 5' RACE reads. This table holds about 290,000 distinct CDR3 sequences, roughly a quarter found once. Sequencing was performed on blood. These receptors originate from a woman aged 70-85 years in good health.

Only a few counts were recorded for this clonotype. The CDR3 nucleotides read TGTGCCAGCAGTACCCGGACAGGGTCCTACGAGCAGTACTTC. Translated: CASSTRTGSYEQYF. The V call is TRBV6-2 or TRBV6-3, the J call TRBJ2-7, with 8 bases aligning to TRBD1. This CDR3 comprises 14 residues. The ends lost 5 bases at V and 1 base at J; junction bases unmatched: 4. Per the germline V gene, CDR1 is MNHEY and CDR2 is SVGEGT.

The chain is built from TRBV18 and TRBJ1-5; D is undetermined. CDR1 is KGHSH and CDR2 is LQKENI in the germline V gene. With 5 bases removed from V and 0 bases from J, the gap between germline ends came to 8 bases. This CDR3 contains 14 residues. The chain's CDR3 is CASSVVDSNQPQHF. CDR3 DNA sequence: TGTGCCAGCTCAGTAGTCGATAGCAATCAGCCCCAGCATTTT.

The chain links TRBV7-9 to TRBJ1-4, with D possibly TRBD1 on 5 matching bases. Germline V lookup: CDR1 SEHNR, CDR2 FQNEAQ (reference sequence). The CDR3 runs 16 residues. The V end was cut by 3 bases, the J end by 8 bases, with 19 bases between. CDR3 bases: TGTGCCAGCAGCTTTGATGCCGGGGCTGGAGGGGAAAAACTGTTTTTT. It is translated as CASSFDAGAGGEKLFF.

CDR3 in DNA: TGTGCCAGCAGCCGGGACCTACTATACAATGAGCAGTTCTTC. Amino acids: CASSRDLLYNEQFF. This chain connects TRBV7-9 to TRBJ2-1; D may be TRBD1 or TRBD2 (5 bases each). Germline V gene sequence: CDR1 SEHNR, CDR2 FQNEAQ (reference sequence). Trimming took 5 bases from V and 4 from J, leaving 12 bases between them. There are 14 residues in the CDR3.

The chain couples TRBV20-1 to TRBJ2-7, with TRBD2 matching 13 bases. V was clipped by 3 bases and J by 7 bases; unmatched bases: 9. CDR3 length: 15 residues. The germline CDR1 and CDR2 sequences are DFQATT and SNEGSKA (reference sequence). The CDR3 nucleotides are TGCAGTGCTAGTCAACTAGCGGGAGGGGGGGTAGAGCAGTACTTC. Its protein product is CSASQLAGGGVEQYF.

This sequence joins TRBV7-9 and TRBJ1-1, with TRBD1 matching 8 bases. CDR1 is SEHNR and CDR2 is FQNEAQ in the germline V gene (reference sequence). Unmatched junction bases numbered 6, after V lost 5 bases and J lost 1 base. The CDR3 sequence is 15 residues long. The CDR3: CASSHPGTGNTEAFF. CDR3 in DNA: TGTGCCAGCAGCCATCCCGGGACAGGGAACACTGAAGCTTTCTTT.

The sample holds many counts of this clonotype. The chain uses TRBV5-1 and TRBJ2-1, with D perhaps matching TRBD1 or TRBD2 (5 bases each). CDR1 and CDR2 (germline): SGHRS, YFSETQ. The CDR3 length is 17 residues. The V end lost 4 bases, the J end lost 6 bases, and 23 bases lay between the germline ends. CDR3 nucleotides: TGCGCCAGCAGCCGGGGACCGAACCGGGACGGTAGCAATGAGCAGTTCTTC. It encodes CASSRGPNRDGSNEQFF.

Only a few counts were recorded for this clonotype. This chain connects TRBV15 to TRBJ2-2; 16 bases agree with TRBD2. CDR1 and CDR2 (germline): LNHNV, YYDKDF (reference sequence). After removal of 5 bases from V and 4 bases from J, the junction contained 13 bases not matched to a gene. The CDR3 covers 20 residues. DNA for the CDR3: TGTGCCACCAGCCGAGGGAGGGGACTAGCGGGAGGGATCTTCACCGGGGAGCTGTTTTTT. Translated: CATSRGRGLAGGIFTGELFF.

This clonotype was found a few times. The CDR3, as DNA: TGTGCCAGCAGTTTAAGCGGGTCTGGAGGCTACACCTTC. Its protein product is CASSLSGSGGYTF. V usage is TRBV12-3 or TRBV12-4 and J usage is TRBJ1-2; D is uncertain. V lost 2 bases to trimming and J lost 8 bases, with 12 bases between them. This CDR3 is 13 amino acids long.